Presented here are 14 T cell receptor beta chains from one specimen sequenced in a study of OX40 agonist ivuxolimab in advanced cancers. Produced via immunoSEQ multiplex PCR; TCRdb's table is partial and in-frame only. The sample contains about 47,000 clones, around 80% of which appear only once. The source was CD4+ or CD8+ T cells sorted from blood, collected in a trial of the OX40 agonist ivuxolimab. These receptor sequences come from an adult with an advanced solid tumor such as melanoma, head and neck, liver or kidney cancer.

V and J are TRBV6-1 and TRBJ1-1, with D tentatively TRBD1 (6 bases). This CDR3 spans 16 amino acids. CDR1 is MNHNS, CDR2 SASEGT, per germline. V shed 3 bases and J shed 6 bases, with 20 bases lying between them. This CDR3 is CASSDRGQLSYSEAFF. CDR3 in DNA: TGTGCCAGCAGTGACCGCGGACAGTTGAGTTACTCTGAAGCTTTCTTT.

The chain recombines TRBV6-5 with TRBJ2-5; D not resolved. With 2 bases removed from V and 5 bases from J, the gap between germline ends came to 9 bases. Germline-derived CDR1 and CDR2 are MNHEY and SVGAGI. The CDR3 covers 13 residues. This chain's CDR3 is CASSYDPWETQYF. The DNA for the CDR3 is TGTGCCAGCAGTTACGATCCGTGGGAGACCCAGTACTTC.

This chain connects TRBV30 to TRBJ2-2, with no clear D. Germline V gene data show CDR1 as GTSNPN and CDR2 as SVGIG (reference sequence). V lost 4 bases and J lost 5, with 5 bases in between. There are 11 residues in the CDR3. The CDR3 sequence: CAWKRTGELFF. The CDR3 DNA reads as TGTGCCTGGAAAAGGACCGGGGAGCTGTTTTTT.

The gene calls are TRBV5-3 and TRBJ1-5; 8 bases match TRBD1. TRBV5-3 is assigned to the ORF class and has an uncertain function. V lost 3 bases to trimming and J lost 5 bases; unmatched junction nucleotides: 7. CDR3 length equals 15 residues. The CDR3 loop reads CARSCRDRLDQPQHF. The DNA for the CDR3 is TGTGCCAGAAGCTGCCGGGACAGGCTAGATCAGCCCCAGCATTTT.

This clone is a singleton in its sample. This chain uses TRBV5-1 with TRBJ2-6; no definite D call. The ends were cut back, 2 bases at V and 7 bases at J, with 7 bases in the middle. CDR1 SGHRS and CDR2 YFSETQ come from the germline V gene. CDR3 size: 13 residues. CDR3 DNA: TGCGCCAGCAGCTTCGAGGTAGCCAACGTCCTGACTTTC. As protein: CASSFEVANVLTF. Combining the CDR3 with reference TRBV5-1 and TRBJ2-6 gives the whole variable domain KAGVTQTPRYLIKTRGQQVTLSCSPISGHRSVSWYQQTPGQGLQFLFEYFSETQRNKGNFPGRFSGRQFSNSRSEMNVSTLELGDSALYLCASSFEVANVLTFGAGSRLTVL.

The V and J genes are TRBV9 and TRBJ1-6; 7 nucleotides agree with TRBD1. CDR3 length: 15 amino acids. The J segment lost 4 bases and the V segment lost 0 bases, leaving 1 base of the junction unmatched. Germline CDR1 reads SGDLS; CDR2 reads YYNGEE. The CDR3 nucleotides are TGTGCCAGCAGCGTAGAGGGACAGTATAATTCACCCCTCCACTTT. Translating gives CASSVEGQYNSPLHF.

In this sample, this clone turned up a few times. The V gene is TRBV5-1, the J gene TRBJ2-3; 12 bases fit TRBD1. Trimming took 2 bases from V and 5 from J; bases not matched to a gene: 6. Germline V lookup: CDR1 SGHRS, CDR2 YFSETQ. This CDR3 is built from 16 residues. The CDR3 reads CASSFAGTGGIDTQYF. The CDR3 coding sequence is TGCGCCAGCAGCTTTGCCGGGACAGGGGGCATAGATACGCAGTATTTT. The complete variable domain, with remaining parts taken from reference TRBV5-1 and TRBJ2-3, reads KAGVTQTPRYLIKTRGQQVTLSCSPISGHRSVSWYQQTPGQGLQFLFEYFSETQRNKGNFPGRFSGRQFSNSRSEMNVSTLELGDSALYLCASSFAGTGGIDTQYFGPGTRLTVL.

This sequence joins TRBV2 and TRBJ2-7; 11 positions agree with TRBD1. The V gene end was trimmed by 7 bases and the J gene end by 3 bases; junction bases not matched to a gene: 2. The CDR3 spans 13 residues. From germline, CDR1 is SNHLY and CDR2 FYNNEI. The DNA for the CDR3 is TGTGCCAGCACAGGGACAGGGGGCTACGAGCAGTACTTC. It yields the protein CASTGTGGYEQYF.

The sample holds one count of this clone. V usage is TRBV12-5 and J usage is TRBJ2-5, with D possibly matching TRBD1 (6 bases). Matching the DNA end better, TRBJ2-7 makes the J call doubtful. This CDR3 has 13 amino acids. Germline V gives CDR1 LGHNT, CDR2 FRNRAP. CDR3 in amino acids: CASGDPGHYEQYF. The CDR3 DNA reads as TGTGCTAGTGGTGATCCGGGACACTACGAGCAGTACTTC.

The CDR3 sequence: CASSSGTGRTEAFF. The CDR3 DNA is TGTGCCAGCAGCTCCGGGACTGGGCGAACTGAAGCTTTCTTT. The gene calls are TRBV7-3 and TRBJ1-1; possible D gene TRBD1, 5 bases. The germline gives CDR1 SGHTA, CDR2 FQGTGA. Trimming left V 4 bases short and J 5 bases short, with 14 bases between. The CDR3 spans 14 residues.

This clone was seen a single time. This chain uses TRBV5-1 with TRBJ2-6; D is perhaps TRBD1 or TRBD2 (5 bases each). Trimming left V 0 bases short and J 0 bases short, with 13 bases between. The CDR3 contains 18 residues. The germline CDR1 and CDR2 sequences are SGHRS and YFSETQ. Here the CDR3 reads CASSLGGVSNSGANVLTF. The CDR3 DNA follows: TGCGCCAGCAGCTTGGGAGGGGTGTCAAACTCTGGGGCCAACGTCCTGACTTTC.

V usage is TRBV4-2 and J usage is TRBJ2-3; 8 bases align to TRBD2. With 6 bases clipped from V and 4 bases from J, the junction kept 9 bases outside the gene matches. In germline, CDR1 is LGHNA, CDR2 YNFKEQ. The CDR3 loop spans 15 amino acids. As DNA, the CDR3 is TGTGCCAGCAGTCTTTTAGCGGGGTCGGCAGATACGCAGTATTTT. Protein: CASSLLAGSADTQYF.

This clone was seen once. V usage is TRBV7-9 and J usage is TRBJ2-2; TRBD2 matches at 10 bases. The J segment lost 7 bases and the V segment lost 5 bases, leaving 10 bases of the junction unmatched. This CDR3 has 16 amino acids. Germline V gives CDR1 SEHNR, CDR2 FQNEAQ (reference sequence). CDR3 sequence reads: CASSAAAGGPLGELFF. The DNA of the CDR3 is TGTGCCAGCAGCGCTGCAGCGGGAGGGCCCCTCGGGGAGCTGTTTTTT. Complete variable domain (other parts from reference TRBV7-9 and TRBJ2-2): DTGVSQNPRHKITKRGQNVTFRCDPISEHNRLYWYRQTLGQGPEFLTYFQNEAQLEKSRLLSDRFSAERPKGSFSTLEIQRTEQGDSAMYLCASSAAAGGPLGELFFGEGSRLTVL.

The chain carries TRBV23-1 and TRBJ2-3; possible D gene TRBD2, 6 bases. TRBV23-1 is treated as an ORF (open reading frame) with a function not yet certain. Trimming took off 4 bases at V and 1 base at J, with 15 bases between the two ends. The CDR3 has 16 residues. The CDR3 region has the DNA TGCGCCAGCAGTCCAAGTGTCGGCGGGGGCACAGATACGCAGTATTTT. It encodes CASSPSVGGGTDTQYF.